This T cell receptor beta chain stems from a study of CD8 T cells in ankylosing spondylitis. One entry per CDR3 protein, called by TCRdb with MiXCR from the 5' RACE reads. Seen here are 130,000 or so distinct CDR3 sequences, 17% observed once, and the top ten hold 30% to 35%. Notes on the study in general: A motif in TCR beta, a set of eight highly homologous variants, appeared characteristic of ankylosing spondylitis blood.

Trimming took 8 bases from V and 2 from J, leaving 14 bases between them. CDR3 size: 14 residues. Germline loops: CDR1 SEHNR, CDR2 FQNEAQ (reference sequence). In its sample, this clonotype was seen many times. Its antigen is currently unknown. This TCR derives from a male donor with ankylosing spondylitis. The chain is built from TRBV7-9 and TRBJ2-3; D not certain. Sequencing was performed on blood, either unsorted or a sorted T cell fraction (not recorded which). The CDR3 reads CASSAEPNTDTQYF. The CDR3 DNA sequence: TGTGCCAGCTCCGCGGAACCTAACACAGATACGCAGTATTTT.